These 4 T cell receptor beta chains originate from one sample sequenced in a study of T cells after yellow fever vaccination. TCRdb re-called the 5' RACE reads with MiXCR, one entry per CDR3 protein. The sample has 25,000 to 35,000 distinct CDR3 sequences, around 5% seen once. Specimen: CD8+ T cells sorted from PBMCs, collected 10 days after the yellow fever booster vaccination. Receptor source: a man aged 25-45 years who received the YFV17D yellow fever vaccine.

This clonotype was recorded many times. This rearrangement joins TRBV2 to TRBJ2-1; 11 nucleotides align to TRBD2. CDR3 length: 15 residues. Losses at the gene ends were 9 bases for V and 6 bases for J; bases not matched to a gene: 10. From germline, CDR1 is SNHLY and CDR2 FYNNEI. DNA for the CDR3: TGTGCCAGGAGATCGGGGACTAGCGGCCCCAATGAGCAGTTCTTC. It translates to CARRSGTSGPNEQFF. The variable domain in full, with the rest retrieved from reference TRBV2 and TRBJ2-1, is EPEVTQTPSHQVTQMGQEVILRCVPISNHLYFYWYRQILGQKVEFLVSFYNNEISEKSEIFDDQFSVERPDGSNFTLKIRSTKLEDSAMYFCARRSGTSGPNEQFFGPGTRLTVL.

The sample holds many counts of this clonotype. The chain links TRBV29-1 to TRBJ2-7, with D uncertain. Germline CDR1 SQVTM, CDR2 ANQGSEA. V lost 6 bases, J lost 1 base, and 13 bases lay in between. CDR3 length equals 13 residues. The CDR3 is CSVAAQNSYEQYF. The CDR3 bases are TGCAGCGTAGCCGCACAGAATTCCTACGAGCAGTACTTC.

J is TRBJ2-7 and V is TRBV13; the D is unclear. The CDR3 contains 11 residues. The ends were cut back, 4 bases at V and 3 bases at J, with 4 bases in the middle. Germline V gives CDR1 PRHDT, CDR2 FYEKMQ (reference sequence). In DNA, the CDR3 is TGTGCCAGCAGCTCACACTACGAGCAGTACTTC. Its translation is CASSSHYEQYF.

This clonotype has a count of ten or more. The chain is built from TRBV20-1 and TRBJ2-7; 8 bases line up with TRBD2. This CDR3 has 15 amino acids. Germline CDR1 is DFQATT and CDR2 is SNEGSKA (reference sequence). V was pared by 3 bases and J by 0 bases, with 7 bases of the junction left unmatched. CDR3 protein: CSASGLAASSYEQYF. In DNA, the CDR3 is TGCAGTGCTAGTGGACTAGCTGCTAGCTCCTACGAGCAGTACTTC.